Each of the 30 T cell receptor beta chains below was sequenced from the same sample in a study of blood T cell repertoires in COVID-19. The protocol was immunoSEQ multiplex PCR, while the TCRdb copy is restricted to in-frame clones and leaves out a portion. Of roughly 150,000 clones listed, around 87% are singletons. Specimen: peripheral blood. These receptors were taken from a woman between 65 and 79 years old with COVID-19, enrolled during active disease.

This clone occurred many times. The chain recombines TRBV6-5 with TRBJ1-2, with 8 bases identical to TRBD1. Looked up from germline, CDR1 is MNHEY and CDR2 is SVGAGI. V trimming: 4 bases; J trimming: 0 bases; junction bases outside the gene matches: 1. This CDR3 is built from 14 residues. This chain's CDR3 is CASSWDRTNYGYTF. CDR3 nucleotides: TGTGCCAGCAGTTGGGACAGGACTAACTATGGCTACACCTTC.

The genes are TRBV4-1 and TRBJ1-1; tentatively, D is TRBD1 (6 bases). The CDR3 runs 14 residues. Germline V lookup: CDR1 MGHRA, CDR2 YSYEKL. The V end lost 8 bases, the J end lost 4 bases, and 17 bases lay between the germline ends. CDR3 protein: CASAKGGLGTEAFF. The CDR3 bases are TGCGCCAGCGCGAAGGGGGGGCTTGGCACTGAAGCTTTCTTT.

V gene TRBV7-2 combines with J gene TRBJ2-7, with a possible D match to TRBD1 (5 bases). Germline V lookup: CDR1 SGHTA, CDR2 FQGNSA. This CDR3 is built from 12 residues. The V end lost 5 bases, the J end lost 3 bases, and 8 bases lay between the germline ends. CDR3 sequence: CASSGHHYEQYF. The CDR3 bases are TGTGCCAGCAGCGGACACCACTACGAGCAGTACTTC.

This chain connects TRBV6-6 to TRBJ2-2; maybe TRBD1 (6 bases). Trimming shortened V by 6 bases and J by 6 bases, and 11 bases separated the two germline ends. The CDR3 is 13 amino acids. From germline, CDR1 is MNHNY and CDR2 SVGAGI (reference sequence). CDR3 DNA: TGTGCCAGCAGAGTACAGGGCGCCGGGGAGCTGTTTTTT. It codes for CASRVQGAGELFF.

V and J are TRBV20-1 and TRBJ2-1; possibly TRBD2 for D (6 bases). Per the germline V gene, CDR1 is DFQATT and CDR2 is SNEGSKA (reference sequence). V was pared by 3 bases and J by 3 bases, with 15 bases between. This CDR3 is built from 15 residues. The CDR3 DNA reads TGCAGTGCTAGTGTGGTAGCGGACATCTACAATGAGCAGTTCTTC. Translating it yields CSASVVADIYNEQFF.

The V gene is TRBV28, the J gene TRBJ2-3, with 14 bases identical to TRBD2. V lost 5 bases, J lost 3 bases, and 4 bases stayed unmatched. This CDR3 is built from 16 residues. Germline-derived CDR1 and CDR2 are MDHEN and SYDVKM. The chain's CDR3 is CASSPRLAGGTDTQYF. CDR3 coding DNA: TGTGCCAGCAGTCCGAGACTAGCGGGGGGGACAGATACGCAGTATTTT. Based on the CDR3 plus reference TRBV28 and TRBJ2-3, the full variable domain is DVKVTQSSRYLVKRTGEKVFLECVQDMDHENMFWYRQDPGLGLRLIYFSYDVKMKEKGDIPEGYSVSREKKERFSLILESASTNQTSMYLCASSPRLAGGTDTQYFGPGTRLTVL.

The chain joins TRBV7-2 to TRBJ1-5; D gene uncertain. The germline gives CDR1 SGHTA, CDR2 FQGNSA. V was cut by 1 base and J by 3 bases, with 10 bases left in between. The CDR3 consists of 15 residues. CDR3 DNA sequence: TGTGCCAGCAGCTTAGTAGGAGGGAACAATCAGCCCCAGCATTTT. This codes for CASSLVGGNNQPQHF.

The CDR3 DNA reads TGTGCCAGCAGCGTAGGACAGGGACTCTCTGGAAACACCATATATTTT. It codes for CASSVGQGLSGNTIYF. The V call is TRBV9, the J call TRBJ1-3, with 7 positions matching TRBD1. V gave up 0 bases and J gave up 0 bases; unmatched junction bases: 3. Germline V gene sequence: CDR1 SGDLS, CDR2 YYNGEE. The CDR3 spans 16 residues. The complete variable domain, with remaining parts taken from reference TRBV9 and TRBJ1-3, reads DSGVTQTPKHLITATGQRVTLRCSPRSGDLSVYWYQQSLDQGLQFLIQYYNGEERAKGNILERFSAQQFPDLHSELNLSSLELGDSALYFCASSVGQGLSGNTIYFGEGSWLTVV.

The chain joins TRBV5-5 to TRBJ2-3, with 10 bases identical to TRBD2. Germline assignment: CDR1 SGHKS and CDR2 YYEKEE (reference sequence). The CDR3 is 16 amino acids. J lost 1 base, V lost 3 bases, and 5 bases had no gene match. CDR3 residues: CASSSPSGGRTDTQYF. Here the CDR3 DNA reads TGTGCCAGCAGCTCCCCTAGCGGGGGTCGCACAGATACGCAGTATTTT.

The rearrangement joins TRBV5-1 to TRBJ1-1; D may be TRBD1 (6 bases). V was shortened by 2 bases and J by 1 base, with 9 bases between the two germline ends. Germline V gene data show CDR1 as SGHRS and CDR2 as YFSETQ. This CDR3 has 14 amino acids. The CDR3 protein is CASSFTGTNTEAFF. DNA of the CDR3: TGCGCCAGCAGCTTTACAGGGACGAACACTGAAGCTTTCTTT.

The chain combines TRBV2 with TRBJ2-2; 13 bases are a match to TRBD2. Per the germline V gene, CDR1 is SNHLY and CDR2 is FYNNEI. This CDR3 is built from 16 residues. The J segment lost 6 bases and the V segment lost 6 bases, leaving 7 bases of the junction unmatched. CDR3 sequence: CASRLTSGGASGELFF. CDR3 DNA sequence: TGTGCCAGCAGACTAACTAGCGGGGGGGCCTCCGGGGAGCTGTTTTTT.

CDR3 DNA sequence: TGTGCCATCAGCACCCGAGGGGGCGGTCAGCCCCAGCATTTT. It specifies CAISTRGGGQPQHF. The chain is built from TRBV28 and TRBJ1-5; 7 positions agree with TRBD1. CDR1 MDHEN and CDR2 SYDVKM come from the germline V gene. The CDR3 is 14 amino acids. V was pared by 10 bases and J by 6 bases, with 12 bases of the junction left unmatched.

This chain connects TRBV3-1 (or the pseudogene TRBV3-2) to TRBJ2-5, with TRBD2 matching over 7 bases. The CDR3 runs 13 residues. Per germline, CDR1 LGHDT and CDR2 YNNKEL (reference sequence). The junction had 7 bases not matched to a gene; V was cut back by 8 bases and J by 4 bases. In nucleotides, the CDR3 is TGTGCCAGCCAACCGGGGGGTCGAGAGACCCAGTACTTC. Amino acids: CASQPGGRETQYF.

The V and J genes are TRBV4-2 and TRBJ2-5, with 10 bases identical to TRBD2. Looked up from germline, CDR1 is LGHNA and CDR2 is YNFKEQ. This CDR3 comprises 16 residues. V shed 3 bases, J shed 1 base, and the junction held 5 bases outside the gene matches. CDR3 protein: CASSQERGGPQETQYF. In nucleotides, the CDR3 is TGTGCCAGCAGCCAGGAGCGGGGGGGCCCCCAAGAGACCCAGTACTTC.

The rearrangement uses TRBV12-3 or TRBV12-4 and TRBJ2-7, with a possible D match to TRBD2 (5 bases). Trimming pared 6 bases from V and 2 bases from J, leaving 11 bases between. The CDR3 is 13 amino acids. Written as DNA, the CDR3 is TGTGCCAGCAGCCCTGGACTTGCCTACGAGCAGTACTTC. It specifies CASSPGLAYEQYF.

The rearrangement uses TRBV19 and TRBJ2-5; 8 bases are a match to TRBD2. From germline, CDR1 is LNHDA and CDR2 SQIVND (reference sequence). V shed 4 bases, J shed 0 bases, and the junction held 7 bases outside the gene matches. The CDR3 loop spans 16 amino acids. The DNA of the CDR3 is TGTGCCAGTAGTAGTAGACTAGCGAGCTACCAAGAGACCCAGTACTTC. This encodes CASSSRLASYQETQYF.

The chain is built from TRBV28 and TRBJ1-1; D is perhaps TRBD1 (6 bases). Germline-derived CDR1 and CDR2 are MDHEN and SYDVKM. V dropped 2 bases and J dropped 4 bases, with 14 bases sitting between them. The CDR3 is made up of 15 amino acids. The CDR3 reads CASSLGGALVTEAFF. CDR3 DNA: TGTGCCAGCAGTTTAGGGGGGGCGCTTGTCACTGAAGCTTTCTTT.

This chain joins TRBV28 and TRBJ1-2; D gene uncertain. This CDR3 comprises 12 residues. Trimming cost V 3 bases and J 8 bases, with 10 bases left between them. Germline V lookup: CDR1 MDHEN, CDR2 SYDVKM. The DNA for the CDR3 is TGTGCCAGCAGTTTGTTAAGAGGCGGCTACACCTTC. It encodes CASSLLRGGYTF.

This clone was seen a handful of times. The J gene is TRBJ1-1, the V gene TRBV3-1 (or the pseudogene TRBV3-2); no definite D call. The CDR3 spans 16 residues. The ends were cut back, 1 base at V and 0 bases at J, with 12 bases in the middle. The germline V gene encodes CDR1 LGHDT and CDR2 YNNKEL (reference sequence). The CDR3 is CASSQGASRVNTEAFF. CDR3 coding DNA: TGTGCCAGCAGCCAAGGGGCCTCGAGGGTGAACACTGAAGCTTTCTTT.

This rearrangement joins TRBV4-1 to TRBJ2-2, with 8 nucleotides matching TRBD2. V was clipped by 1 base and J by 4 bases; unmatched bases: 11. The CDR3 runs to 18 residues. Germline loops: CDR1 MGHRA, CDR2 YSYEKL. CDR3 region: CASSQGLSPGGLTGELFF. The CDR3 nucleotides read TGCGCCAGCAGCCAAGGACTTTCCCCGGGGGGGCTCACCGGGGAGCTGTTTTTT.

The chain couples TRBV29-1 to TRBJ2-2; D might be TRBD1 (6 bases). Per germline, CDR1 SQVTM and CDR2 ANQGSEA. The CDR3 has 13 amino acids. V lost 5 bases to trimming and J lost 4 bases, with 11 bases between them. CDR3 protein: CSVFRDITGELFF. As DNA, the CDR3 is TGCAGCGTTTTTCGGGACATCACCGGGGAGCTGTTTTTT.

This clone has just one count. The chain is built from TRBV9 and TRBJ2-3; weak D call: TRBD1 (6 bases). CDR1 and CDR2 (germline): SGDLS, YYNGEE. The CDR3 sequence is 15 residues long. V was trimmed by 3 bases and J by 2 bases, leaving 13 bases between them. DNA for the CDR3: TGTGCCAGCAGCGCTACGACAGGATTCACAGATACGCAGTATTTT. Amino acids: CASSATTGFTDTQYF.

This clone was detected once. The genes are TRBV28 and TRBJ2-5; D call uncertain. V lost 2 bases to trimming and J lost 7 bases, with 8 bases between them. Germline CDR1 and CDR2: MDHEN and SYDVKM. The CDR3 spans 12 residues. The CDR3 spells CASSLVVGTQYF. In DNA form, the CDR3 reads TGTGCCAGCAGTTTAGTCGTCGGGACCCAGTACTTC.

The genes are TRBV5-1 and TRBJ2-5, with 7 nucleotides matching TRBD1. V dropped 1 base and J dropped 5; count of bases not matched to a gene: 5. The CDR3 contains 14 residues. Germline V gene sequence: CDR1 SGHRS, CDR2 YFSETQ. The CDR3 sequence is CASSLNRGRETQYF. CDR3 in DNA: TGCGCCAGCAGCTTGAACAGGGGCAGGGAGACCCAGTACTTC.

V gene TRBV5-4 combines with J gene TRBJ1-1, with TRBD1 matching 8 bases. Germline lookup yields CDR1 SGHNT and CDR2 YYREEE (reference sequence). Losses at the gene ends were 3 bases for V and 4 bases for J; bases not matched to a gene: 8. The CDR3 loop spans 15 amino acids. CDR3 protein: CASSYQGARGTEAFF. The CDR3, as DNA: TGTGCCAGCAGCTATCAGGGGGCGCGGGGCACTGAAGCTTTCTTT.

This clone was seen only once. The chain is built from TRBV10-3 and TRBJ1-2; 8 bases align to TRBD1. CDR1 ENHRY and CDR2 SYGVKD come from the germline V gene. This CDR3 has 14 amino acids. With 5 bases clipped from V and 8 bases from J, the junction kept 10 bases outside the gene matches. The CDR3 loop is CAISPGTGTRGYTF. CDR3 sequence (DNA): TGTGCCATCAGTCCCGGGACAGGAACGAGGGGCTACACCTTC.

V gene TRBV5-1 combines with J gene TRBJ1-4, with D possibly being TRBD1 (6 bases). The CDR3 extends over 14 amino acids. V lost 4 bases to trimming and J lost 5 bases, with 12 bases between them. Germline loops: CDR1 SGHRS, CDR2 YFSETQ. The CDR3 sequence is CASSQGQTNEKLFF. The CDR3 DNA reads TGCGCCAGCAGCCAAGGACAGACAAATGAAAAACTGTTTTTT.

The chain employs TRBV5-4 and TRBJ2-3, with D unclear. Trimming left V 3 bases short and J 3 bases short, with 11 bases between. There are 14 residues in the CDR3. Per the germline V gene, CDR1 is SGHNT and CDR2 is YYREEE (reference sequence). The CDR3 DNA reads TGTGCCAGCAGCTCCCCCACAGCTACAGATACGCAGTATTTT. Its translation is CASSSPTATDTQYF. Combining the CDR3 with reference TRBV5-4 and TRBJ2-3 gives the whole variable domain ETGVTQSPTHLIKTRGQQVTLRCSSQSGHNTVSWYQQALGQGPQFIFQYYREEENGRGNFPPRFSGLQFPNYSSELNVNALELDDSALYLCASSSPTATDTQYFGPGTRLTVL.

The chain joins TRBV4-1 to TRBJ1-1; D is perhaps TRBD1 (6 bases). From germline, CDR1 is MGHRA and CDR2 YSYEKL. The V end was cut by 2 bases, the J end by 7 bases, with 14 bases between. This CDR3 is built from 14 residues. CDR3 nucleotide sequence: TGCGCCAGCAGCCAAACATACAGGGCGTTTGAAGCTTTCTTT. This gives the protein CASSQTYRAFEAFF.

The chain couples TRBV6-4 to TRBJ2-7, with 9 nucleotides matching TRBD1. The CDR3 covers 14 residues. The trim removed 6 bases at V and 4 bases at J, leaving 7 bases unmatched. Germline V gives CDR1 MRHNA, CDR2 SNTAGT. DNA for the CDR3: TGTGCCAGCAGGTCGGGACAGGGTTGGTACGAGCAGTACTTC. Its translation is CASRSGQGWYEQYF.